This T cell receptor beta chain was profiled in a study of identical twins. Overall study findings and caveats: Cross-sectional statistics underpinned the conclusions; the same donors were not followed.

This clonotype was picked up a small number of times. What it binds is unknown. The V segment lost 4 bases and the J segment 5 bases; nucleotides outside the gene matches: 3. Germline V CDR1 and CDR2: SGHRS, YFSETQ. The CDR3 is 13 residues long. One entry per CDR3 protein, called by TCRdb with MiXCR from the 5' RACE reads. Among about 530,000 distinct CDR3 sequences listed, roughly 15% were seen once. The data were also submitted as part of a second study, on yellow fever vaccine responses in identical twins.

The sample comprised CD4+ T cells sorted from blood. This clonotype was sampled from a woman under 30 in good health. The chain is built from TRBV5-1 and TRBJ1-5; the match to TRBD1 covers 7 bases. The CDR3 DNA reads TGCGCCAGCAGCATGACAGGGTATCAGCCCCAGCATTTT. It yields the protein CASSMTGYQPQHF.